This T cell receptor (beta chain) was sequenced during a study of T cell responses to AZD1222 COVID-19 vaccine. Repertoires were generated with immunoSEQ multiplex PCR, while TCRdb's copy carries only in-frame clones and drops some. Of 160,000 or so clones in the sample, 88% were seen once. The sequence came from an adult in good health. The specimen comprised peripheral blood, sampled on day 0 of AZD1222 vaccination.

The CDR3 protein is CASSLTGARGTYF. In DNA form, the CDR3 reads TGTGCCAGCAGTCTGACAGGGGCCCGGGGTACGTACTTC. This rearrangement joins TRBV6-6 to TRBJ2-7, with 8 bases fitting TRBD1. With 5 bases clipped from V and 12 bases from J, the junction kept 12 bases outside the gene matches. This CDR3 region has 13 residues. The germline CDR1 and CDR2 sequences are MNHNY and SVGAGI (reference sequence).